This entry is about one T cell receptor beta chain. This entry belongs to a study of human T cells and chemical hapten exposure. The time point: patch test 1, 2 weeks after DPC sensitization. The treatment denotes: therapeutic diphenylcyclopropenone sensitization with weekly scalp DPC. People who gave samples had alopecia, were 18 to 70 years old, and were suitable for DPC. The study extracted total RNA from unfractionated whole blood. TCRdb itself ran the RACE reads through MiXCR, one entry per CDR3 protein. The table shows 75,000 to 90,000 distinct CDR3 sequences, with 12% occurring only once. Trimming stripped 8 bases from V and 4 bases from J, with 5 bases between. The V gene's germline CDR1 is ENHRY and CDR2 SYGVKD. The CDR3 has 11 residues.

The genes are TRBV10-3 and TRBJ2-2, with unresolved D. The source of this sequence is a woman aged 55-70 years with alopecia areata. Some clones in this sample may be carry-over from other donors' samples. The sequenced sample was whole blood, obtained in connection with sensitization to the hapten diphenylcyclopropenone (DPC). The CDR3 DNA sequence: TGTGCCATCCAATCCACCGGGGAGCTGTTTTTT. Translation: CAIQSTGELFF.